This note documents a single T cell receptor (beta chain) sequence. Its antigen remains unidentified. The V gene lost 5 bases and the J gene lost 1 base, with 11 bases spanning the gap. CDR3 length: 14 residues. CDR1 and CDR2 from the germline V gene are SGHTA and FQGNSA. Repertoires were generated with immunoSEQ multiplex PCR, while TCRdb's copy carries only in-frame clones and drops some. The data show hundreds of thousands of clones, with about 88% seen just once and roughly a tenth held by the top ten. This entry is derived from a study of Ad26.COV2.S vaccination and SARS-CoV-2 variants. Study-wide context: Recipients of Ad26.COV2.S got it intramuscularly, once or twice 56 days apart. Findings and limits, study-wide: Breadth, reportedly substantial, characterized the spike-specific CD8+ and CD4+ T cell responses after vaccination.

Treatment denoted: some 20 received Ad26.COV2.S at low or high dose, single or two shots; about 5 received placebo; per-sample allocation not given. Sample collection was performed on day 63 after the first vaccine or placebo injection. The donor was a Boston adult aged 18-55 years. This clonotype originated in a person between 18 and 59 years old who received the Ad26.COV2.S COVID-19 vaccine or a placebo. The sequencing used peripheral blood, collected in a trial of Ad26.COV2.S vaccine versus placebo. The V and J genes are TRBV7-2 and TRBJ2-5, with no clear D. CDR3 coding DNA: TGTGCCAGCAGCCCTAGTGGTATCCAAGAGACCCAGTACTTC. This encodes CASSPSGIQETQYF.